There are many counts of the clone carrying this TCR beta chain. Antigen unknown. This sample was taken from a study of blood T cells in healthy people across ages. Study-wide results and limits: PBMCs that were unsorted prevented a conclusive naive versus antigen-experienced comparison.

This CDR3 is 14 amino acids long. The J segment lost 10 bases and the V segment lost 0 bases, leaving 6 bases of the junction unmatched. The germline V gene encodes CDR1 LGHDT and CDR2 YNNKEL (reference sequence). A sample-barcoded 5' primer and a J-beta primer mix were used in a second PCR of about 7 to 11 cycles. TCRdb reanalysed the 5' RACE reads using MiXCR and keeps one entry per CDR3 protein. The sample comprises about 670,000 distinct CDR3 sequences, roughly half of which are singletons, and 13% rests with the top ten. The sequence was obtained from a woman aged 80 or over in good health. The rearrangement links TRBV3-1 to TRBJ2-5, with 9 bases identical to TRBD2. The sequenced sample was blood. The CDR3 reads CASSQEPSGGYQYF. DNA for the CDR3: TGTGCCAGCAGCCAAGAACCCAGCGGGGGGTACCAGTACTTC.